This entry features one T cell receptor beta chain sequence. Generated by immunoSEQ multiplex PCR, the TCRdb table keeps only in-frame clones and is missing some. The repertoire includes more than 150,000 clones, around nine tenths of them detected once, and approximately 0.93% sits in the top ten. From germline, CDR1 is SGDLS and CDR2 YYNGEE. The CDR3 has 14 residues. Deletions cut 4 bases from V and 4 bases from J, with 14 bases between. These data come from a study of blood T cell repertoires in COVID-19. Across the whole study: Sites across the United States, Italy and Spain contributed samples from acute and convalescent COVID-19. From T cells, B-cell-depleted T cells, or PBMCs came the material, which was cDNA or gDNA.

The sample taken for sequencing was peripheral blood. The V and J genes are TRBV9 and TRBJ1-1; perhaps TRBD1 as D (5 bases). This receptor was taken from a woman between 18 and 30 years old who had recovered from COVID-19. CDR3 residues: CASSPSGGGTEAFF. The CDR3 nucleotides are TGTGCCAGCAGCCCTAGCGGGGGAGGCACTGAAGCTTTCTTT.